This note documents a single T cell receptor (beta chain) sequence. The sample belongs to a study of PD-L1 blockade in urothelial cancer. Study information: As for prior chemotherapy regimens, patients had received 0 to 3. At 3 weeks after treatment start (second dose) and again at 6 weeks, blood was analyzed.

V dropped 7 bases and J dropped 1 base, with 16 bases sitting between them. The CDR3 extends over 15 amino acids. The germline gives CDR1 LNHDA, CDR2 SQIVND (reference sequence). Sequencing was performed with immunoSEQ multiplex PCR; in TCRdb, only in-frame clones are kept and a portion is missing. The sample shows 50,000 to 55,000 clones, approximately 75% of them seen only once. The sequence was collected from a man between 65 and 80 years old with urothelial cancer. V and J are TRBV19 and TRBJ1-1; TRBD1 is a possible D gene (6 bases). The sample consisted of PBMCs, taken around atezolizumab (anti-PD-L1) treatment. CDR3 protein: CASIRGGLGNTEAFF. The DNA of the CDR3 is TGTGCCAGTATACGGGGGGGCCTGGGGAACACTGAAGCTTTCTTT.